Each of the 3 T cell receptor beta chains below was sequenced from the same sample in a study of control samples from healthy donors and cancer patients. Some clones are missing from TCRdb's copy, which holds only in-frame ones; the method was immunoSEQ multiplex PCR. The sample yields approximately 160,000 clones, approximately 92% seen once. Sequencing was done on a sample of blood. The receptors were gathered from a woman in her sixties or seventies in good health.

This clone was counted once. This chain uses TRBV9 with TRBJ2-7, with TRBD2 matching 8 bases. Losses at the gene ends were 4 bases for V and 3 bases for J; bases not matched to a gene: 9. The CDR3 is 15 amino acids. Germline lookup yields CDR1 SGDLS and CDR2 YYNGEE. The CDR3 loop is CASSPIAGRFYEQYF. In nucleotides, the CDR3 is TGTGCCAGCAGCCCCATAGCGGGGCGGTTCTACGAGCAGTACTTC.

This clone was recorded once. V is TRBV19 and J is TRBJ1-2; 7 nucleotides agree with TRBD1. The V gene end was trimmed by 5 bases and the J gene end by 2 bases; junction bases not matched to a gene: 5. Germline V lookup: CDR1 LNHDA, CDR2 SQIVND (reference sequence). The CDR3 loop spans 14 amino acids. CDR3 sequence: CASSLLGQNYGYTF. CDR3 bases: TGTGCCAGTAGTCTCTTGGGACAGAACTATGGCTACACCTTC.

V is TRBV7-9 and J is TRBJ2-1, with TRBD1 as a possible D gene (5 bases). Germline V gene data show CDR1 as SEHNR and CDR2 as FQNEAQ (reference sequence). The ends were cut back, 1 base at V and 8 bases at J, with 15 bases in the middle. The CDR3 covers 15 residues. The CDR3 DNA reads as TGTGCCAGCAGCTTAGTTGCAGGGCAGACGGATGAGCAGTTCTTC. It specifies CASSLVAGQTDEQFF.